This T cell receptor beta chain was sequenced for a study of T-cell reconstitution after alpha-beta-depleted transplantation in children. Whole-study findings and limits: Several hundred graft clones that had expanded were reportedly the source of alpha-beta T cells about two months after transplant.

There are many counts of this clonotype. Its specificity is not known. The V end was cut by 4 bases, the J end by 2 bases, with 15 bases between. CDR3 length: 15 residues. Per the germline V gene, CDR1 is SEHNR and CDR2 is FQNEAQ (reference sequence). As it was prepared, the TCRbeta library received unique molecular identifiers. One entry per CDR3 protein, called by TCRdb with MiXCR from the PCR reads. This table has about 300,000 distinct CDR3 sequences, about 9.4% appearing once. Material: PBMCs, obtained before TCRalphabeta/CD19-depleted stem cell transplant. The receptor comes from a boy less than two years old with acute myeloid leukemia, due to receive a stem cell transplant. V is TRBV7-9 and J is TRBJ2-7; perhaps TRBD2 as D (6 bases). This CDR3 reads CASSSPGTLAYEQYF. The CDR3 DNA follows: TGTGCCAGCAGCTCCCCCGGGACTTTAGCCTACGAGCAGTACTTC.